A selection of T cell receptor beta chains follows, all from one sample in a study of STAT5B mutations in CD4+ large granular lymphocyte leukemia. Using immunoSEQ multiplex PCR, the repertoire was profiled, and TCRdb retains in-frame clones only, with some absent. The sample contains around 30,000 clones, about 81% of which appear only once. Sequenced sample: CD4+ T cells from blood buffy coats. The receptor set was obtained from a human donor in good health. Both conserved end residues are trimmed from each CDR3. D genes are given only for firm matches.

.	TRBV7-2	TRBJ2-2	ASSLRGRGTGELF
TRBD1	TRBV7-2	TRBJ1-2	ASSLTSSRPGGYGYT
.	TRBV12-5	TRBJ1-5	ASGPRASNQPQH
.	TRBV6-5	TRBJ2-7	ASSYPPAYEQY
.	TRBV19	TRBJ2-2	ASSIGFLSGELF
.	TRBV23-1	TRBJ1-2	ASSLVDPRTGRDGYT
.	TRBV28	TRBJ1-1	ASSYLKGDTEAF
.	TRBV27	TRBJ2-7	ATHRDGSYEQY
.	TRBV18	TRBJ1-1	ASSPTPWGRSDTEAF
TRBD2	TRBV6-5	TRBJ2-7	ASRPSGGVFHEQY
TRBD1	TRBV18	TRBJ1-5	ASSPEGASNQPQH
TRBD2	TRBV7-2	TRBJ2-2	ASSLSGLAGNTGELF
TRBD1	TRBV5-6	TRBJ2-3	ASSLAGGDTQY
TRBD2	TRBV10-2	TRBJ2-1	ASSASSGAYNEQF
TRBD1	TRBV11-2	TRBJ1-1	ASSPDRGPSEAF
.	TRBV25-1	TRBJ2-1	ASSGWDGNEQF
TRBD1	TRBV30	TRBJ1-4	AWSGSEGQNLEKLF
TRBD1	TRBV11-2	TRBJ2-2	ASTPDRANTGELF
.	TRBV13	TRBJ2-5	ASSLSTRRSAETQY
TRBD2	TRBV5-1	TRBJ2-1	ASSLSGLAGFEQF
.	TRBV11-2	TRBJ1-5	ASSPGGTGNQPQH
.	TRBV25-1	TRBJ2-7	ASSVGGPYEQY